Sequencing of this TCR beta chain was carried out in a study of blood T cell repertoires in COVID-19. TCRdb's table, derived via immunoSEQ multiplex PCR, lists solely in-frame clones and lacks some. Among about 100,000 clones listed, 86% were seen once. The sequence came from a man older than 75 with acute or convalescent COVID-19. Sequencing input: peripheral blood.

The CDR3 protein is CASSTITGGGEQFF. The CDR3, as DNA: TGTGCCAGCAGCACCATCACAGGGGGCGGTGAGCAGTTCTTC. The chain uses TRBV7-2 and TRBJ2-1, with 9 bases fitting TRBD1. Per the germline V gene, CDR1 is SGHTA and CDR2 is FQGNSA. CDR3 length: 14 amino acids. J lost 9 bases, V lost 5 bases, and 8 bases had no gene match.